The rows below give T cell receptor beta chains drawn from one sample of a study of T-cell memory formation after mild COVID-19. TCRdb fed the 5' RACE reads into MiXCR, producing one record per CDR3 protein. Among 350,000 to 400,000 distinct CDR3 sequences listed, about 21% were seen once. The sample comprised PBMCs or a T cell subset sorted from them (not recorded which). These receptors all stem from an adult woman who had mild COVID-19 (a few samples of this study predate the infection). Cell type and time point are not known. The CDR3 runs from the conserved cysteine through the conserved F or W. Each record gives: CDR3 length, V gene, J gene, CDR3 protein.

>14|TRBV12-3/TRBV12-4|TRBJ1-5
CASSPDRVGQPQHF
>14|TRBV7-3|TRBJ2-7
CASSPSGPGDEQYF
>13|TRBV7-9|TRBJ2-7
CASSSQESYEQYF
>16|TRBV7-9|TRBJ2-7
CASSLGAGGSGHEQYF
>17|TRBV15|TRBJ1-5
CATSRVEEGLTNQPQHF
>12|TRBV20-1|TRBJ2-3
CSAQGLADTQYF
>16|TRBV11-2|TRBJ2-1
CASSLRETEGGNEQFF
>14|TRBV7-9|TRBJ2-4
CASSSWGEGDIQYF
>10|TRBV20-1|TRBJ1-2
CSATRGGYTF
>13|TRBV24-1|TRBJ2-3
CATSWGSTDTQYF
>10|TRBV27|TRBJ2-7
CASRGYEQYF
>15|TRBV5-4|TRBJ1-1
CASSLPTVGSTEAFF
>14|TRBV7-2|TRBJ1-1
CASSFNRKNTEAFF
>13|TRBV9|TRBJ1-2
CASSASGGAGYTF
>14|TRBV12-3/TRBV12-4|TRBJ2-3
CASSTSGRTDTQYF
>16|TRBV24-1|TRBJ2-2
CATSAGGQGAIGELFF
>13|TRBV20-1|TRBJ1-2
CSASTGARNGYTF
>18|TRBV19|TRBJ2-7
CASSIVLAGGFFSYEQYF
>13|TRBV5-1|TRBJ2-1
CASSPRGNEEQFF
>17|TRBV19|TRBJ2-1
CASSLTSGLVLHNEQFF
>13|TRBV27|TRBJ1-5
CASSRTVNQPQHF
>14|TRBV7-8|TRBJ2-3
CASSPYGITDTQYF
>15|TRBV7-8|TRBJ2-7
CASSSGQGPFYEQYF
>17|TRBV6-5|TRBJ2-3
CASSYSETREITDTQYF
>13|TRBV7-3|TRBJ1-1
CASSLSRGAEAFF
>14|TRBV5-6|TRBJ1-2
CASSSGQGPYGYTF
>11|TRBV20-1|TRBJ1-2
CRAGGIYGYTF
>13|TRBV24-1|TRBJ2-4
CATSDFPGDIQYF
>15|TRBV7-3|TRBJ2-2
CASSLQDRNTGELFF
>11|TRBV12-3/TRBV12-4|TRBJ1-2
CATMPGDGYTF
>16|TRBV11-3|TRBJ1-1
CASSPRGDHLNTEAFF
>12|TRBV20-1|TRBJ2-5
CSARGGSETQYF
>16|TRBV6-4|TRBJ2-3
CASSSSGTKGTDTQYF
>14|TRBV11-2|TRBJ2-2
CASSVAGDTGELFF
>13|TRBV4-1|TRBJ2-1
CASSTLAGNEQFF
>15|TRBV4-3|TRBJ2-7
CASSQDLGRNYEQYF
>17|TRBV4-2|TRBJ1-2
CASSQEGGWGALFGYTF
>15|TRBV3-1|TRBJ2-7
CASGTWSSGYYEQYF
>13|TRBV25-1|TRBJ1-1
CASSELVNTEAFF
>15|TRBV6-2/TRBV6-3|TRBJ2-3
CASSYEAGGSDTQYF